This T cell receptor (beta chain) emerged from a study of response to subunit inactivated influenza vaccine. J lost 8 bases, V lost 0 bases, and 9 bases had no gene match. Germline loops: CDR1 LGHNA, CDR2 YSLEER. The CDR3 runs to 17 residues. TCRdb passed the RT-PCR reads through MiXCR, listing each CDR3 protein once. Found here are more than 450,000 distinct CDR3 sequences, around 11% of them singletons; the top ten hold 11%. This clonotype has only a few counts. The data also belong to a second study, concerning T cells expressing NK-cell markers. According to that study: 5'RACE template switching built TCR beta cDNA with unique molecular identifiers.

The sequence was obtained from a man in his forties or fifties who received an inactivated influenza vaccine. The sample was PBMCs from blood, taken on the day of vaccination. The rearrangement links TRBV4-3 to TRBJ2-1; 11 bases line up with TRBD2. The CDR3 reads CASSQDSIGLAGYEQFF. CDR3 nucleotide sequence: TGCGCCAGCAGCCAAGATAGTATCGGACTAGCGGGCTATGAGCAGTTCTTC.